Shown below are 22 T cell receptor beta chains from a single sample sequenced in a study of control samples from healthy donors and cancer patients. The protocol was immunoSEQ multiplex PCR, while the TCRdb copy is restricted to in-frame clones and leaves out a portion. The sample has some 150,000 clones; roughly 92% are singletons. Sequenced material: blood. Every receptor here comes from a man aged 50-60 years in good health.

CDR3 in amino acids: CASSIISSRAWINEKLFF. For the CDR3, the DNA is TGTGCCAGCAGCATAATAAGTAGCAGAGCCTGGATTAATGAAAAACTGTTTTTT. This rearrangement joins TRBV21-1 to TRBJ1-4. TRBV21-1 is marked as a pseudogene. The CDR3 has 18 residues.

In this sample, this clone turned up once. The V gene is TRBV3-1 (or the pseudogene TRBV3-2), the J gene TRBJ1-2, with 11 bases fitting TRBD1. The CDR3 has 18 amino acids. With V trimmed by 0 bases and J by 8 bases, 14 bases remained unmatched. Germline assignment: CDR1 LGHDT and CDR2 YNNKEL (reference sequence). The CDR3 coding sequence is TGTGCCAGCAGCCAAGATATTAGGACAGGGGGCGATGCGCGGGGCTACACCTTC. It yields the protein CASSQDIRTGGDARGYTF.

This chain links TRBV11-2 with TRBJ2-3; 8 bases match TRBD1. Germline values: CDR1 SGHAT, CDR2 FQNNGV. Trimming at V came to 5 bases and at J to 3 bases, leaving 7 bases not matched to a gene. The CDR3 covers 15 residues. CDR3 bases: TGTGCCAGCAGCCTCAGGGGGCTAAGTACAGATACGCAGTATTTT. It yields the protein CASSLRGLSTDTQYF.

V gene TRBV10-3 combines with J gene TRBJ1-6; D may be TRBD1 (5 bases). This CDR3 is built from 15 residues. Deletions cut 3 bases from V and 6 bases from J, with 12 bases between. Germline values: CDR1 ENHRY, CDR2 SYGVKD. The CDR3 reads CAISEAQATNSPLHF. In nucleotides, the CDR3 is TGTGCCATCAGTGAAGCACAGGCTACTAATTCACCCCTCCACTTT.

The CDR3 protein is CASSYSSVNTEAFF. CDR3 sequence (DNA): TGTGCCAGCAGTTACTCGTCGGTAAACACTGAAGCTTTCTTT. The chain uses TRBV6-6 and TRBJ1-1, with D hard to call. The CDR3 contains 14 residues. Trimming left V 0 bases short and J 2 bases short, with 7 bases between. Germline values: CDR1 MNHNY, CDR2 SVGAGI (reference sequence).

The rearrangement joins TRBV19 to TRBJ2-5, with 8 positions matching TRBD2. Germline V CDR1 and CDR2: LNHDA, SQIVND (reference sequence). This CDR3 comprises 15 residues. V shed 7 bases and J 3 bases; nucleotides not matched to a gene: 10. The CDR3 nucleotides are TGTGCCAGTAAAAAAACGACAGCGGGAGAAGAGACCCAGTACTTC. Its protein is CASKKTTAGEETQYF.

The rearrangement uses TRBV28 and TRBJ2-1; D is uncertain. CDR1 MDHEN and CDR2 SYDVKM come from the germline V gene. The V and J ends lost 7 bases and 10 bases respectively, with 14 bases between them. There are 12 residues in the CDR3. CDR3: CASTSRVAEQFF. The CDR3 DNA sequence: TGTGCCAGCACCTCCCGAGTGGCCGAGCAGTTCTTC.

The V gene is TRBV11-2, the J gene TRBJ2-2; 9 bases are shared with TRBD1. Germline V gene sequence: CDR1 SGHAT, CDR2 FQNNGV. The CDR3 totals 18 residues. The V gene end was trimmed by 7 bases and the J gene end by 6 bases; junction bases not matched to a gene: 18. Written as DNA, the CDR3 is TGTGCCAGCACCCTTCGGCAGGGTTGGACAGGGGCCCCCGGGGAGCTGTTTTTT. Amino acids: CASTLRQGWTGAPGELFF.

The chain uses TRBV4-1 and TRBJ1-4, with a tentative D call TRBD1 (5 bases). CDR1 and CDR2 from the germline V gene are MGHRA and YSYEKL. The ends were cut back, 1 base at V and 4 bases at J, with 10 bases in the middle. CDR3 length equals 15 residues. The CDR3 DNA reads TGCGCCAGCAGCCAAGTCGGGGGGTATAATGAAAAACTGTTTTTT. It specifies CASSQVGGYNEKLFF.

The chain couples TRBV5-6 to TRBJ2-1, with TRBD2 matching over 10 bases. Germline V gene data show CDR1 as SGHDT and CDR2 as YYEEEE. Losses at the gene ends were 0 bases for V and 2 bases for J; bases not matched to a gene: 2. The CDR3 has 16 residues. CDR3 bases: TGTGCCAGCAGCTTGGGGGGGACTAGCGCCTACAATGAGCAGTTCTTC. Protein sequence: CASSLGGTSAYNEQFF.

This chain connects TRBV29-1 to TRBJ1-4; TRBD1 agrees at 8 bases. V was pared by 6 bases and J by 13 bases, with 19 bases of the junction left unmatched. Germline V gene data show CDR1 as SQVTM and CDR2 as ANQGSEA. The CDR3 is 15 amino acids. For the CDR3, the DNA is TGCAGCGTGACGCGGACAGGGAACGAACAGGGAAGACTGTTTTTT. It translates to CSVTRTGNEQGRLFF.

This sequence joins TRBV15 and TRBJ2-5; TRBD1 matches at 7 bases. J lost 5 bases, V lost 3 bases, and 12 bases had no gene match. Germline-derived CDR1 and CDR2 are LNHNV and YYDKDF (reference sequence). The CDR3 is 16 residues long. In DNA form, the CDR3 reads TGTGCCACCAGCAGGGGAACAGGGGCGGAATGGGAGACCCAGTACTTC. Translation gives CATSRGTGAEWETQYF. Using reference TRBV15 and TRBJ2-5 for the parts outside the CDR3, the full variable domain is DAMVIQNPRYQVTQFGKPVTLSCSQTLNHNVMYWYQQKSSQAPKLLFHYYDKDFNNEADTPDNFQSRRPNTSFCFLDIRSPGLGDTAMYLCATSRGTGAEWETQYFGPGTRLLVL.

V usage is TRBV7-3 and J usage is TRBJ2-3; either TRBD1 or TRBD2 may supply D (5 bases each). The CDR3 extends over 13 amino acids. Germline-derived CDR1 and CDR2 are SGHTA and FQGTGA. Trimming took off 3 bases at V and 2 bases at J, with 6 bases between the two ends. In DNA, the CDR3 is TGTGCCAGCAGCTTGGGGACCACAGATACGCAGTATTTT. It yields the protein CASSLGTTDTQYF. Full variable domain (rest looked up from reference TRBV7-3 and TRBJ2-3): GAGVSQTPSNKVTEKGKYVELRCDPISGHTALYWYRQSLGQGPEFLIYFQGTGAADDSGLPNDRFFAVRPEGSVSTLKIQRTERGDSAVYLCASSLGTTDTQYFGPGTRLTVL.

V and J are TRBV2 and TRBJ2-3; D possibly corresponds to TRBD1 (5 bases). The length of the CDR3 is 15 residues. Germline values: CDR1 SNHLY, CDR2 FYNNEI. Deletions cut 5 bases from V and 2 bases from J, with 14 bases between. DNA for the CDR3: TGTGCCAGCAGTAGGTATTCAGGGTTCACAGATACGCAGTATTTT. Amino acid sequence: CASSRYSGFTDTQYF.

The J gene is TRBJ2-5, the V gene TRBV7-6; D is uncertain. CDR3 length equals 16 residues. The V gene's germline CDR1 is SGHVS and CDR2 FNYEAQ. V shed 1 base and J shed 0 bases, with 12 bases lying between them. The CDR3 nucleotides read TGTGCCAGCAGCTTAGTAGGGCTCCGGTACCAAGAGACCCAGTACTTC. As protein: CASSLVGLRYQETQYF. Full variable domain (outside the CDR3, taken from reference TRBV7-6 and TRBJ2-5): GAGVSQSPRYKVTKRGQDVALRCDPISGHVSLYWYRQALGQGPEFLTYFNYEAQQDKSGLPNDRFSAERPEGSISTLTIQRTEQRDSAMYRCASSLVGLRYQETQYFGPGTRLLVL.

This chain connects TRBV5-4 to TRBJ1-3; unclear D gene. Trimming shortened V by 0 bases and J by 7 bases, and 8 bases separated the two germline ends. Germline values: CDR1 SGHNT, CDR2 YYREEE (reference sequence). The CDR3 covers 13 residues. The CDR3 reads CASSLVGWNTIYF. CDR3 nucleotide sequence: TGTGCCAGCAGCTTGGTAGGGTGGAACACCATATATTTT.

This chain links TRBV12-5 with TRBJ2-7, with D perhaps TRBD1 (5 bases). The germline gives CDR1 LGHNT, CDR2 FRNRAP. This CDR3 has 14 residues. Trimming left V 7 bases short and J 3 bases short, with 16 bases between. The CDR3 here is CASARVVDNYEQYF. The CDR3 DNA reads TGTGCTAGTGCCAGAGTTGTGGACAACTACGAGCAGTACTTC. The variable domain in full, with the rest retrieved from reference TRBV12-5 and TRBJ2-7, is DARVTQTPRHKVTEMGQEVTMRCQPILGHNTVFWYRQTMMQGLELLAYFRNRAPLDDSGMPKDRFSAEMPDATLATLKIQPSEPRDSAVYFCASARVVDNYEQYFGPGTRLTVT.

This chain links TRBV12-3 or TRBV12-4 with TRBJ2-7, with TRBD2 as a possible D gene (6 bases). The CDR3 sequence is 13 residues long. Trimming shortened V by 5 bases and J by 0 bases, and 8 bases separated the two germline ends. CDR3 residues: CASSSGFSYEQYF. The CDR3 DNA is TGTGCCAGCAGTAGCGGGTTCTCCTACGAGCAGTACTTC.

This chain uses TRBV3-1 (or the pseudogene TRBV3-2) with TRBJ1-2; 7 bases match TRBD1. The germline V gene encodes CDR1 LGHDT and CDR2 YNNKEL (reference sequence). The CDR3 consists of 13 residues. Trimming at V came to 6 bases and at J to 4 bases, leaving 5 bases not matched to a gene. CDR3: CASRGQPVYGYTF. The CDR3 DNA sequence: TGTGCCAGCAGGGGACAGCCCGTCTATGGCTACACCTTC.

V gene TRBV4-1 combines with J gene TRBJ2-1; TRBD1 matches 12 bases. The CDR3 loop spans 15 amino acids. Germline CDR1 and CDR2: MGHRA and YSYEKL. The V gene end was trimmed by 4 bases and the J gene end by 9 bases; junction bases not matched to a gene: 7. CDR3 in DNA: TGCGCCAGCAGCCCGCCGGGACAGGGGGCAGCTGAGCAGTTCTTC. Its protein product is CASSPPGQGAAEQFF.

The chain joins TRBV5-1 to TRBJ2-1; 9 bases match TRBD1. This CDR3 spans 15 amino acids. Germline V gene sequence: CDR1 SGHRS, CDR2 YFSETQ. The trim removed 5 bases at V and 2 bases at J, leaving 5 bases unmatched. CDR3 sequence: CASRGQGRTYNEQFF. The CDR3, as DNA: TGCGCCAGCAGAGGACAGGGGCGCACCTACAATGAGCAGTTCTTC. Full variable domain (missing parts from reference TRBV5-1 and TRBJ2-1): KAGVTQTPRYLIKTRGQQVTLSCSPISGHRSVSWYQQTPGQGLQFLFEYFSETQRNKGNFPGRFSGRQFSNSRSEMNVSTLELGDSALYLCASRGQGRTYNEQFFGPGTRLTVL.

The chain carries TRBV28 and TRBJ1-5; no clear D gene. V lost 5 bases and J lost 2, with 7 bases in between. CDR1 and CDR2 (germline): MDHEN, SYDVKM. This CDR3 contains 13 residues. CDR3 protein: CASSERGNQPQHF. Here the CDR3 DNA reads TGTGCCAGCAGTGAGAGGGGCAATCAGCCCCAGCATTTT.